Below, 12 T cell receptor beta chains from the same sample are listed, as sequenced in a study of T cell repertoires in cytomegalovirus infection. TCRdb redid the calling of the reads with MiXCR, one entry per CDR3 protein. The repertoire holds approximately 400,000 distinct CDR3 sequences, 31% seen once, with about 13% in the top ten. The specimen sequenced was PBMCs. The receptor source for this set is a human donor in good health (CMV status not recorded). Some clones in this sample may be carry-over from other donors' samples.

With regard to this clonotype: Sequence at one end of the junction differs from germline and may be a read error. The genes are TRBV7-2 and TRBJ1-1, with a weak D call TRBD1 (6 bases). The germline V gene has CDR1 SGHTA and CDR2 FQGNSA. This CDR3 region has 18 residues. CDR3 nucleotide sequence: TGTGCCAGCAGATTAGCGCTCACAGGGCCTCCCCGAAACACGGAAGCTTTCTTT. This encodes CASRLALTGPPRNTEAFF.

This clonotype turned up a few times. The chain uses TRBV7-3 and TRBJ1-4, with 7 bases identical to TRBD1. In germline, CDR1 is SGHTA, CDR2 FQGTGA. The CDR3 contains 14 residues. V dropped 2 bases and J dropped 8; count of bases not matched to a gene: 5. CDR3: CASSLEQGREKLFF. The CDR3 DNA follows: TGTGCCAGCAGCTTAGAACAGGGGAGGGAAAAACTGTTTTTT.

The chain couples TRBV7-3 to TRBJ2-3; TRBD1 aligns across 7 bases. The CDR3 covers 18 residues. Trimming at V came to 1 base and at J to 6 bases, leaving 16 bases not matched to a gene. Germline V gene data show CDR1 as SGHTA and CDR2 as FQGTGA. CDR3 amino acids: CASSLSGILDRTPDTQYF. The CDR3, as DNA: TGTGCCAGCAGCTTAAGCGGAATTCTGGACAGGACCCCGGATACGCAGTATTTT.

The chain joins TRBV5-1 to TRBJ2-7, with 7 bases fitting TRBD1. The ends lost 1 base at V and 7 bases at J; junction bases unmatched: 17. The CDR3 has 17 amino acids. CDR1 is SGHRS and CDR2 is YFSETQ in the germline V gene. CDR3 sequence reads: CASSLPLRGLAGGEQYF. The DNA of the CDR3 is TGCGCCAGCAGCTTGCCGCTCAGGGGCCTGGCAGGGGGAGAGCAGTACTTC.

This clonotype was seen at least ten times. This chain joins TRBV7-2 and TRBJ1-2; tentatively, D is TRBD1 (5 bases). Looked up from germline, CDR1 is SGHTA and CDR2 is FQGNSA. The CDR3 spans 13 residues. Trimming stripped 4 bases from V and 8 bases from J, with 14 bases between. The CDR3 here is CASSSQGRRGYTF. The CDR3 bases are TGTGCCAGCAGCTCCCAGGGTCGGCGCGGCTACACCTTC.

In this sample, this clonotype turned up many times. J is TRBJ2-1 and V is TRBV4-1; 9 nucleotides agree with TRBD2. The CDR3 has 15 residues. Trimming took 2 bases from V and 8 from J; bases not matched to a gene: 7. The germline V gene has CDR1 MGHRA and CDR2 YSYEKL. In nucleotides, the CDR3 is TGCGCCAGCAGCCAACCTCTAGCGGGGTTCCATGAGCAGTTCTTC. Amino acids: CASSQPLAGFHEQFF.

The rearrangement links TRBV5-4 to TRBJ1-3; a weak D match, TRBD1 (5 bases). CDR3 length: 14 residues. V was clipped by 0 bases and J by 6 bases, with 10 bases between them. Per germline, CDR1 SGHNT and CDR2 YYREEE (reference sequence). CDR3 loop: CASSLVGGENTIYF. For the CDR3, the DNA is TGTGCCAGCAGCTTGGTTGGGGGAGAAAACACCATATATTTT.

About this clonotype: A much larger clone differs from this one at a single base, so this may be a read error. V gene TRBV7-2 combines with J gene TRBJ2-7, with 8 bases that match TRBD2. The CDR3 consists of 14 residues. Germline-derived CDR1 and CDR2 are SGHTA and FQGNSA. The CDR3 region is CSSSLDGGAKEQYF. CDR3 nucleotide sequence: TGTTCCAGCAGCCTAGACGGGGGGGCAAAGGAGCAGTACTTC.

As to this clonotype: The conserved phenylalanine or tryptophan is not found at the CDR3 terminus, so this likely reflects a read error. The gene calls are TRBV7-2 and TRBJ2-1; TRBD2 matches at 7 bases. CDR1 and CDR2 from the germline V gene are SGHTA and FQGNSA. J gave up 0 bases and V 5 bases, and 10 bases lay outside the gene matches. This CDR3 is built from 17 residues. CDR3 DNA sequence: TGTGCCAGCAGCGGGGTGGGGCGGGGGAGCTCCTACAATGAGCAGTTCTTA. It encodes CASSGVGRGSSYNEQFL.

A remark on this clonotype: The conserved final phenylalanine or tryptophan is absent from the CDR3, which likely points to a read error. The gene calls are TRBV4-1 and TRBJ2-1, with 7 bases aligning to TRBD2. Germline V gene data show CDR1 as MGHRA and CDR2 as YSYEKL. The CDR3 sequence is 17 residues long. Here the CDR3 DNA reads TGTGCCAGCAGCCAAGCGGCTAGCGGCCGATTTGACAATGAGCAGTTCTTA. Encoded protein: CASSQAASGRFDNEQFL.

This clonotype has more than one count but fewer than ten. The chain's CDR3 is CASSKGQGGEAFF. CDR3 coding DNA: TGTGCCAGCAGCAAGGGACAGGGCGGCGAAGCTTTCTTT. V gene TRBV6-1 combines with J gene TRBJ1-1, with 9 nucleotides matching TRBD1. The CDR3 is 13 residues long. The V segment lost 6 bases and the J segment 8 bases; nucleotides outside the gene matches: 7. Looked up from germline, CDR1 is MNHNS and CDR2 is SASEGT.

This clonotype was counted at least ten times. This chain links TRBV7-9 with TRBJ1-4; D is unclear. The CDR3 loop spans 18 amino acids. Per germline, CDR1 SEHNR and CDR2 FQNEAQ (reference sequence). The V gene lost 4 bases and the J gene lost 5 bases, with 23 bases spanning the gap. The CDR3 sequence: CASSSTFSALDRNEKLFF. CDR3 bases: TGTGCCAGCAGCTCCACTTTCTCCGCGCTTGACCGAAATGAAAAACTGTTTTTT.